These 13 T cell receptor beta chains were sequenced from one sample in a study of early T cells in non-severe SARS-CoV-2 infection. TCRdb independently ran MiXCR on the 5' RACE reads; one entry per CDR3 protein. The data hold 20,000 to 25,000 distinct CDR3 sequences, with about 5.3% observed a single time. Material for sequencing was whole blood. The receptor set was obtained from an adult who was a healthcare worker with PCR-confirmed SARS-CoV-2 infection or an uninfected control (not recorded which).

This clonotype was counted at least ten times. The V call is TRBV28, the J call TRBJ2-7; D is perhaps TRBD1 (5 bases). V was pared by 5 bases and J by 5 bases, with 19 bases between. The CDR3 loop spans 15 amino acids. CDR1 is MDHEN, CDR2 SYDVKM, per germline. CDR3 in amino acids: CASSEPQGSSHEQYF. The CDR3, as DNA: TGTGCCAGCAGTGAGCCTCAGGGATCTTCCCACGAGCAGTACTTC.

This clonotype was seen repeatedly, ten times or more. J is TRBJ1-2 and V is TRBV18; D possibly corresponds to TRBD1 (6 bases). This CDR3 is 13 amino acids long. V lost 3 bases, J lost 6 bases, and 11 bases lay in between. Germline V lookup: CDR1 KGHSH, CDR2 LQKENI. CDR3 protein: CASSPRAGDGYTF. In DNA, the CDR3 is TGTGCCAGCTCACCGAGGGCAGGGGATGGCTACACCTTC.

This clonotype was counted ten times or more. The chain combines TRBV19 with TRBJ2-7; D not certain. Trimming took 6 bases from V and 7 from J, leaving 16 bases between them. The germline gives CDR1 LNHDA, CDR2 SQIVND (reference sequence). This CDR3 is built from 13 residues. The CDR3 is CASSPTNLGEQYF. Here the CDR3 DNA reads TGTGCCAGTAGCCCGACAAACCTGGGAGAGCAGTACTTC.

Comment on this clonotype: Being one base from a much bigger clone, this may be a read error. This chain uses TRBV20-1 with TRBJ1-1; no clear D gene. V lost 7 bases and J lost 0, with 12 bases in between. The CDR3 runs to 13 residues. Germline V gene lookup returns CDR1 DFQATT and CDR2 SNEGSKA (reference sequence). CDR3 sequence reads: CSGRYSLNTEAFF. The CDR3 nucleotides are TGCAGTGGAAGGTACAGCTTGAACACTGAAGCTTTCTTT.

This clonotype was observed at least ten times. CDR3 residues: CASSTPEYSGNTIYF. The CDR3 coding sequence is TGTGCCAGCAGTACACCAGAGTACTCTGGAAACACCATATATTTT. The V gene is TRBV2, the J gene TRBJ1-3; D is unresolved. The CDR3 extends over 15 amino acids. Trimming took 5 bases from V and 0 from J, leaving 11 bases between them. CDR1 and CDR2 from the germline V gene are SNHLY and FYNNEI.

The chain joins TRBV6-6 to TRBJ1-1; tentative D call: TRBD1 (6 bases). The V end was cut by 6 bases, the J end by 5 bases, with 13 bases between. Germline CDR1 and CDR2: MNHNY and SVGAGI (reference sequence). The CDR3 is 13 amino acids. CDR3 sequence: CASRQTGITEAFF. CDR3 bases: TGTGCCAGCAGGCAAACAGGGATTACTGAAGCTTTCTTT.

This clonotype was picked up many times. The V call is TRBV7-9, the J call TRBJ2-7; D remains ambiguous. The germline V gene has CDR1 SEHNR and CDR2 FQNEAQ (reference sequence). CDR3 length equals 13 residues. In DNA, the CDR3 is TGTGCCAGCAGCTCGCCTTTATCCTCCGAGCAGTACGTC. Its protein product is CASSSPLSSEQYV.

This clonotype occurred a few times. The V gene is TRBV6-5, the J gene TRBJ1-1; unclear D gene. The CDR3 contains 12 residues. CDR1 and CDR2 from the germline V gene are MNHEY and SVGAGI. The germline V and J ends were trimmed by 7 bases and 6 bases, with 12 bases remaining between them. CDR3: CASTNKGPEAFF. For the CDR3, the DNA is TGTGCCAGCACCAACAAGGGCCCTGAAGCTTTCTTT.

This clonotype occurred a few times. V gene TRBV27 combines with J gene TRBJ1-1; no clear D gene. Germline CDR1 MNHEY, CDR2 SMNVEV (reference sequence). The ends were cut back, 6 bases at V and 3 bases at J, with 17 bases in the middle. The CDR3 is made up of 15 amino acids. The DNA of the CDR3 is TGTGCCAGCAGACCTCCCGAGGTCTTTCACACTGAAGCTTTCTTT. Translating gives CASRPPEVFHTEAFF.

This clonotype was seen many times. The V call is TRBV7-2, the J call TRBJ2-1; 8 positions agree with TRBD1. Trimming removed 6 bases from V and 8 bases from J; junction bases left unmatched: 6. This CDR3 has 13 residues. Per germline, CDR1 SGHTA and CDR2 FQGNSA. CDR3 DNA sequence: TGTGCCAGCAGGTGGACAGGGTATCATGAGCAGTTCTTC. Translation: CASRWTGYHEQFF.

This clonotype was observed a handful of times. CDR3 DNA sequence: TGTGCCAGCACCCCCGGAGGGGCAAGGGAAAAACTGTTTTTT. Its translation: CASTPGGAREKLFF. The rearrangement uses TRBV6-6 and TRBJ1-4, with D maybe TRBD1 (5 bases). This CDR3 contains 14 residues. Deletions cut 7 bases from V and 8 bases from J, with 17 bases between. Germline V lookup: CDR1 MNHNY, CDR2 SVGAGI (reference sequence).

This clonotype came up a few times. The chain combines TRBV12-3 or TRBV12-4 with TRBJ2-6; tentative D call: TRBD1 (6 bases). V was clipped by 5 bases and J by 7 bases, with 12 bases between them. The CDR3 sequence is 14 residues long. CDR3 coding DNA: TGTGCCAGCAGTCTAAAGGGGACAGCCAACGTCCTGACTTTC. Protein sequence: CASSLKGTANVLTF.

This clonotype was seen repeatedly, ten times or more. This sequence joins TRBV7-3 and TRBJ2-3; D not certain. Germline V gene data show CDR1 as SGHTA and CDR2 as FQGTGA. The CDR3 sequence is 12 residues long. Between the trimmed V and J ends, which lost 5 bases and 7 bases, there was a span of 10 bases. CDR3 amino acids: CASSDGEYTQYF. In DNA, the CDR3 is TGTGCCAGCAGCGATGGGGAATATACGCAGTATTTT. Using reference TRBV7-3 and TRBJ2-3 for the parts outside the CDR3, the full variable domain is GAGVSQTPSNKVTEKGKYVELRCDPISGHTALYWYRQSLGQGPEFLIYFQGTGAADDSGLPNDRFFAVRPEGSVSTLKIQRTERGDSAVYLCASSDGEYTQYFGPGTRLTVL.